This TCR beta chain was retrieved from a study of T cell responses to AZD1222 COVID-19 vaccine (dated by TCRdb to about 2021). Broadly, across the study: Because spike-specific TCR depth and breadth did not differ between the two schedules, AZD1222 recipients who got a second dose at roughly 4 weeks were pooled with those who got a second dose at roughly 12 weeks. A total of approximately 230 trial participants underwent TCR sequencing, of whom roughly 210 received two doses of AZD1222 and some 26 received two doses of the MenACWY control vaccine. Trial participants were enrolled by age into 18-55, 56-69 and 70-plus year subgroups, with around 140, 26 and 57 TCR-sequenced participants respectively.

The investigation overall reported the following: Because no day 14 peak-response samples were available, repertoires were characterized only after the peak T cell response. Participants were mostly white British, with more females than males. The authors suggested clonal diversity may have been underestimated. The whole spike protein was spanned by vaccine-associated CD4 TCRs, and dominant responses were seen in regions 160-218 and 743-854. Reportedly, close to half of the unique spike-specific TCRs recognized epitopes lying outside the regions that are mutated in the B.1.351 and B.1.1.7 variants. In the small 56-69-year group, the increase in depth fell short of significance, most likely because of low power. After two AZD1222 doses, spike-specific TCR breadth and depth were significantly higher than at day 0 and than in MenACWY recipients. Conclusions about previously exposed vaccinees are limited because only five or six AZD1222 recipients were SARS-CoV-2 seropositive at baseline.

Note on this clone: It has no known antigen specificity. No much larger clone is present one base from it, and per-base qualities are unavailable.

The CDR3 regions of human TCRbeta chains were analyzed by immunosequencing. The published analysis was carried out like this. TCRs in the repertoires were matched against a reference library of SARS-CoV-2-specific TCRs that had been generated with the MIRA antigen-specificity platform. Breadth was defined as the fraction of unique TCRs that were SARS-CoV-2-associated, and depth was defined as the fraction of total T cells that were SARS-CoV-2-associated. Each spike-specific TCR was assigned to its reactive spike region and to a CD4 or CD8 class using the MIRA data. Log10-transformed breadth and depth values were compared by one-way ANOVA with Sidak's multiple comparisons tests. Here the immuneACCESS table is served through TCRdb, limited to in-frame sequences with V and J called. Missing clones are a known gap in these copies; in checked studies unresolved V genes cover under half, and the rest lacks a known reason. V, J and clone size are taken as reported in that table, and D and trimming were inferred from the DNA itself. The sample table records fewer than 100,000 clones; around 89% of these occur just once. The top ten clonotypes cover almost 8.5% of the sample.

The sample's time point label, decoded: baseline before first vaccination. Vaccinee samples were obtained from the UK trials COV001 and COV002, which included a single-blind randomized controlled phase 2/3 trial of AZD1222 (ChAdOx1 nCoV-19) in healthy adults. For TCRbeta chain sequencing, PBMC samples from trial participants were taken at day 0 and at day 28 after the second dose. In the germline V gene, CDR1 corresponds to MNHEY and CDR2 to SVGEGT. The CDR3 covers 14 residues, taking in both the cysteine and the phenylalanine. The read is trimmed to its CDR3 DNA, 42 bases read in frame from base 1. V and J lose 5 bases and 1 base, and a span of 11 bases separates them.

The sequence came from an adult in good health. The chain joins TRBV6-2 or TRBV6-3 to TRBJ1-1, with no reliable assignment of the D segment. The sequences come from peripheral blood, collected on day 0 of AZD1222 vaccination. DNA sequence: TGTGCCAGCAGTGTGATCACAGAGAACACTGAAGCTTTCTTT. Its translation reads: CASSVITENTEAFF.